This T cell receptor beta chain emerged from a study of cytomegalovirus exposure and HLA in healthy donors. Losses at the gene ends were 8 bases for V and 5 bases for J; bases not matched to a gene: 12. The CDR3 spans 14 residues. In germline, CDR1 is SGHTA, CDR2 FQGTGA. Broader study findings: The likely explanation for a cluster of highly shared sequence variants was sequencing artifact. Presence/absence analyses rested on an assumption that sequencing depth was roughly uniform across donors. CMV antigen specificity was confirmed in vitro for a few CMV-associated chains.

A multiplex PCR was run with 60 Vbeta primers and 13 Jbeta primers. Data came from immunoSEQ multiplex PCR; TCRdb stores just in-frame clones and leaves some out. The sample lists 150,000 or so clones, over 70% occurring once. These donors counted as nominally healthy when sampled, but unrecorded immune exposures were likely. Points on this clone: Its antigen is as yet unknown.

This TCR was recovered from a male donor in good health and CMV-seronegative. The sequenced sample consisted of PBMCs. V and J are TRBV7-3 and TRBJ2-7, with 7 bases fitting TRBD2. CDR3 bases: TGTGCCAGCGCTATGGGGAGGGGCAGGAACGAGCAGTACTTC. This sequence encodes CASAMGRGRNEQYF.